These T cell receptor beta chains were read from a single sample in a study of blood T cell repertoires in COVID-19. TCRdb's copy holds only in-frame clones and misses some; the assay was immunoSEQ multiplex PCR. The table lists more than 70,000 clones, roughly nine tenths of them singletons, with 2.5% to 3.5% in the top ten. Sequencing input: peripheral blood. The source of these receptors is a woman between 50 and 59 years old with active or convalescent COVID-19. CDR3s include the opening cysteine and the closing phenylalanine or tryptophan. D genes are given only for firm matches. Only part of the rows carry a size: once, few, many, or a class if the clone is expanded.

TRBV30	-	TRBJ2-3	-	TGTGCCTGTTTTCGTAACACAGATACGCAGTATTTT	CACFRNTDTQYF
TRBV7-2	few	TRBJ1-2	TRBD1	TGTGCCAGCAGCCTCCGGGACAGCGCTAACTATGGCTACACCTTC	CASSLRDSANYGYTF
TRBV19	-	TRBJ2-3	-	TGTGCCAGTAGCAGTAGGCAGGGTACGCAGTATTTT	CASSSRQGTQYF
TRBV18	-	TRBJ1-4	-	TGTGCCAGCTCAGCGACAGTTCTCAATGAAAAACTGTTTTTT	CASSATVLNEKLFF
TRBV9	once	TRBJ1-3	-	TGTGCCAGCAGCGTTACAGGGAACGCTGGAAACACCATATATTTT	CASSVTGNAGNTIYF
TRBV9	-	TRBJ2-7	TRBD1	TGTGCCAGCAGCGTAAAAGGGGGCACCTACGAGCAGTACTTC	CASSVKGGTYEQYF
TRBV5-1	few	TRBJ2-5	TRBD1	TGCGCCAGCAGCCGGACAGGGGGGTTGGAGACCCAGTACTTC	CASSRTGGLETQYF
TRBV7-2	-	TRBJ1-1	TRBD1	TGTGCCAGCAGCGCAGCGCTCCGACAGGGCCAAGCTTTCTTT	CASSAALRQGQAFF
TRBV24-1	many	TRBJ1-1	TRBD1	TGTGCCACCAGAGACAGGGGGAACACTGAAGCTTTCTTT	CATRDRGNTEAFF
TRBV27	-	TRBJ1-2	-	TGTGCCAGCAGTTTGCGGGGGGCGGTTGGCTACACCTTC	CASSLRGAVGYTF
TRBV6-2/TRBV6-3	-	TRBJ2-5	-	TGTGCCAGCAGTTACCAGGGACACGTCTCCGAGACCCAGTACTTC	CASSYQGHVSETQYF
TRBV4-1	-	TRBJ1-4	TRBD1	TGCGCCAGCAGCCCAGGGGGTTCTAATGAAAAACTGTTTTTT	CASSPGGSNEKLFF
TRBV14	-	TRBJ1-1	-	TGTGCCAGCAGCCAAAGAAATGTAGAGGGGGACACTGAAGCTTTCTTT	CASSQRNVEGDTEAFF
TRBV19	-	TRBJ1-5	-	TGTGCCAGTAGGGACAGAAGTATTAATAGCAATCAGCCCCAGCATTTT	CASRDRSINSNQPQHF
TRBV4-3	-	TRBJ1-2	-	TGCGCCAGCAGCCAAGAACGGACAACTATCTATGGCTACACCTTC	CASSQERTTIYGYTF
TRBV19	-	TRBJ2-1	TRBD2	TGTGCCAGTAGGCCGGGACTAGGTATAAATGAGCAGTTCTTC	CASRPGLGINEQFF
TRBV5-1	-	TRBJ1-1	TRBD1	TGCGCCAGCAGCCTGAGACAGGGCCCGAACACTGAAGCTTTCTTT	CASSLRQGPNTEAFF
TRBV5-6	-	TRBJ1-6	TRBD1	TGTGCCAGCGGAATTCGGGACAGAAATTCACCCCTCCACTTT	CASGIRDRNSPLHF
TRBV7-8	-	TRBJ1-1	-	TGTGCCAGCAGCCGCCGGGGGAACACTGAAGCTTTCTTT	CASSRRGNTEAFF
TRBV14	-	TRBJ1-1	-	TGTGCCAGCAGCCCCCAACTTATAGGGGGAACTGAAGCTTTCTTT	CASSPQLIGGTEAFF
TRBV18	-	TRBJ1-1	TRBD1	TGTGCCAGCTCACCCGGACAGGTCGGGCTAGGTAACACTGAAGCTTTCTTT	CASSPGQVGLGNTEAFF
TRBV3-1/TRBV3-2	once	TRBJ2-7	-	TGTGCCAGCAGCCAATATGACGGAGCCTACGAGCAGTACTTC	CASSQYDGAYEQYF
TRBV5-1	-	TRBJ1-2	TRBD1	TGCGCCAGCAGCTCACAGGGGCTTCCTAACTATGGCTACACCTTC	CASSSQGLPNYGYTF
TRBV10-3	-	TRBJ1-2	-	TGTGCCATCAGTGAGTCGGCCAGCGCTTCTAACTATGGCTACACCTTC	CAISESASASNYGYTF
TRBV4-3	-	TRBJ2-3	TRBD1	TGCGCCAGCAGCCAAGAAGGAGACAGGGGACTTCAAAGCACAGATACGCAGTATTTT	CASSQEGDRGLQSTDTQYF
TRBV12-3/TRBV12-4	-	TRBJ1-2	TRBD1	TGTGCCAGCAGGAGGACAGGGGGCCGTGGCTACACCTTC	CASRRTGGRGYTF
TRBV7-9	-	TRBJ2-1	-	TGTGCCAGCAGCTTGATAGACTTGCTAAGTCTGAATGAGCAGTTCTTC	CASSLIDLLSLNEQFF
TRBV7-2	once	TRBJ2-7	-	TGTGCCAGCAGCTTAGGGAGCTACGAGCAGTACTTC	CASSLGSYEQYF
TRBV4-1	-	TRBJ2-1	TRBD2	TGCGCCAGCAGTCCTAGCGGGGGGGCCTTGAATGAGCAGTTCTTC	CASSPSGGALNEQFF
TRBV18	-	TRBJ2-2	-	TGTGCCAGCTCACCATTACAGGTCAACACCGGGGAGCTGTTTTTT	CASSPLQVNTGELFF
TRBV5-1	-	TRBJ2-3	-	TGCGCCAGCAGCTTAAGCGGGCCTAGCACAGATACGCAGTATTTT	CASSLSGPSTDTQYF
TRBV4-2	once	TRBJ2-7	-	TGTGCCAGCAGCCAAGATTCTGGGGGGGCGACGGGGGAGCAGTACTTC	CASSQDSGGATGEQYF
TRBV7-8	-	TRBJ2-1	-	TGTGCCAGCAGTTCTCCCGGGACTGGGGCCTACAATGAGCAGTTCTTC	CASSSPGTGAYNEQFF
TRBV5-4	-	TRBJ1-1	TRBD1	TGTGCCAGCAGCCCCCGGGACAGGGGTCGGAACACTGAAGCTTTCTTT	CASSPRDRGRNTEAFF
TRBV5-1	once	TRBJ1-1	-	TGCGCCAGCAGCTTGGATCAGGGAGGGAGGACTGAAGCTTTCTTT	CASSLDQGGRTEAFF
TRBV18	-	TRBJ2-5	-	TGTGCCAGCTCACTCGAAGAGACCCAGTACTTC	CASSLEETQYF
TRBV11-3	few	TRBJ2-2	TRBD2	TGTGCCAGCAGCCCTAGCGGGCCCACCGGGGAGCTGTTTTTT	CASSPSGPTGELFF
TRBV5-4	once	TRBJ1-2	-	TGTGCCAGCAGCTTGTACAGGGAGGGGGACGGCTACACCTTC	CASSLYREGDGYTF
TRBV6-1	-	TRBJ2-3	-	TGTGCCAGCAGTGAAGAGCTACAGGGTGTCGGTAAAGATACGCAGTATTTT	CASSEELQGVGKDTQYF
TRBV6-1	-	TRBJ1-2	TRBD1	TGTGCCAGCAGTGAATTCGGACAGGGGGCTAACTATGGCTACACCTTC	CASSEFGQGANYGYTF
TRBV4-3	-	TRBJ1-6	-	TGCGCCAGCAGCCAAGATCCGGGGGGAGGCTCACCCCTCCACTTT	CASSQDPGGGSPLHF
TRBV9	-	TRBJ1-2	-	TGTGCCAGCAGCGTAGCATCAGGTGATAACGGCTACACCTTC	CASSVASGDNGYTF
TRBV12-5	-	TRBJ2-5	TRBD1	TGTGCTAGTGGCCCGGGACAGGGGTTCCAAGAGACCCAGTACTTC	CASGPGQGFQETQYF
TRBV7-9	few	TRBJ2-7	-	TGTGCCAGCAGCTCAACAGGCTACGAGCAGTACTTC	CASSSTGYEQYF
TRBV7-2	-	TRBJ1-3	-	TGTGCCAGCAGCTTTCCTACACATCAGGGCGGAAACACCATATATTTT	CASSFPTHQGGNTIYF
TRBV11-2	-	TRBJ2-1	TRBD2	TGTGCCAGCAGCTTAGCGGGGGGTCTAAATGAGCAGTTCTTC	CASSLAGGLNEQFF
TRBV6-2/TRBV6-3	-	TRBJ2-7	TRBD2	TGTGCCAGCAGTTACCCCCTCTCGGCGAGTAGCGGGGGGACATACTCCTACGAGCAGTACTTC	CASSYPLSASSGGTYSYEQYF
TRBV27	-	TRBJ1-2	-	TGTGCCAGCAGAGGTCAGTCAGGTGGTGGCTACACCTTC	CASRGQSGGGYTF
TRBV6-2/TRBV6-3	-	TRBJ2-1	TRBD1	TGTGCCAGCAGTTACTCCACAGGGGGAATCAACAATGAGCAGTTCTTC	CASSYSTGGINNEQFF
TRBV12-3/TRBV12-4	-	TRBJ1-1	TRBD1	TGTGCCAGCAAACAGGGGGATAACACTGAAGCTTTCTTT	CASKQGDNTEAFF
TRBV12-5	-	TRBJ1-2	TRBD1	TGTGCTAGTGGCTCGTTGACAGGGAGCTATGGCTACACCTTC	CASGSLTGSYGYTF
TRBV4-3	-	TRBJ1-2	TRBD1	TGCGCCAGCAGCCAGCGCACAGGGGTTCTTGGCTACACCTTC	CASSQRTGVLGYTF
TRBV18	-	TRBJ1-1	-	TGTGCCAGCTCACCCTCTCAGGGGCTCTTGAACACTGAAGCTTTCTTT	CASSPSQGLLNTEAFF
TRBV19	-	TRBJ1-1	-	TGTGCCAGTCGCGATTTGATCACTGAAGCTTTCTTT	CASRDLITEAFF